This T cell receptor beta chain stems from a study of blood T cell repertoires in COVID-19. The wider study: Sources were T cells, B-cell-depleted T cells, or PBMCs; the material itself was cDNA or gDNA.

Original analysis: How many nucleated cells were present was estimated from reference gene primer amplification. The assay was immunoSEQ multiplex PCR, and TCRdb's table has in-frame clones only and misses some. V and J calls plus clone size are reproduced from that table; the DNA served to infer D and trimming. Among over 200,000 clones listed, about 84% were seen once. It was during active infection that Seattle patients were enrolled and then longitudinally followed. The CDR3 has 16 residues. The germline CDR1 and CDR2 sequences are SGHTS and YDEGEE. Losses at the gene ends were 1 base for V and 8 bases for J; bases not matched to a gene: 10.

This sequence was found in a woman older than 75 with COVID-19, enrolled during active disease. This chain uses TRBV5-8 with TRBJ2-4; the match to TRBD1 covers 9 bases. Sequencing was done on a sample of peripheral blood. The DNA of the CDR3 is TGTGCCAGCAGCTTGTCCAATCCGGGACAGGGACACATTCAGTACTTC. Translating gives CASSLSNPGQGHIQYF.